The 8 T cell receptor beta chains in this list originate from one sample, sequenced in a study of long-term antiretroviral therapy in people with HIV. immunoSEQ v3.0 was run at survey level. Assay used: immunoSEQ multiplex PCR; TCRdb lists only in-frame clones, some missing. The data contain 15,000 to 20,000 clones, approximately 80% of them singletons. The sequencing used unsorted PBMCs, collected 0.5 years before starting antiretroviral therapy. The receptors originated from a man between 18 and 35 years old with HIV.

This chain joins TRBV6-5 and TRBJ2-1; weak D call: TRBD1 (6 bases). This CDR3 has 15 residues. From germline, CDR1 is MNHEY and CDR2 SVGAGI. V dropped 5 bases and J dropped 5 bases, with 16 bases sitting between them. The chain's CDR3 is CASSASGWGHNEQFF. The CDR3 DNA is TGTGCCAGCAGTGCCTCAGGGTGGGGGCACAATGAGCAGTTCTTC.

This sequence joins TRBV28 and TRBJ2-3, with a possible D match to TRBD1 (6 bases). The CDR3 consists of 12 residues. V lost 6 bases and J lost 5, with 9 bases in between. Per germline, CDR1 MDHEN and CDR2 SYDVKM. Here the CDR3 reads CASSPTGDTQYF. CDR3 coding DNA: TGTGCCAGCAGCCCGACAGGAGATACGCAGTATTTT.

CDR3 loop: CASSVRTGTVVYEQYF. The CDR3 nucleotides are TGTGCCAGCAGCGTACGTACCGGGACAGTTGTCTACGAGCAGTACTTC. This rearrangement joins TRBV9 to TRBJ2-7; TRBD1 aligns across 7 bases. This CDR3 is built from 16 residues. V gave up 1 base and J gave up 3 bases; unmatched junction bases: 10. The germline CDR1 and CDR2 sequences are SGDLS and YYNGEE.

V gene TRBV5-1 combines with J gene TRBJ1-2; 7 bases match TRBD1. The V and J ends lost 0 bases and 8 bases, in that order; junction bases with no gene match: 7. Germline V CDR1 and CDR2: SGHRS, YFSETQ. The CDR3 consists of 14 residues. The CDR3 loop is CASSLDPGGMGYTF. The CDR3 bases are TGCGCCAGCAGCTTGGACCCAGGGGGTATGGGCTACACCTTC.

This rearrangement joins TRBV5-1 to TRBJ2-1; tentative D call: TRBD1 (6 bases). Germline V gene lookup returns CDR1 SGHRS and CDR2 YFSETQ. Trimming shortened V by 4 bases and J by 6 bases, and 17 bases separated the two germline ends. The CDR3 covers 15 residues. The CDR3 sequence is CASSTLDSLGNEQFF. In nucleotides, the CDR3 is TGCGCCAGCAGCACCCTGGACAGTTTAGGCAATGAGCAGTTCTTC. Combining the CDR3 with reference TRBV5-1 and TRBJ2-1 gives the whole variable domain KAGVTQTPRYLIKTRGQQVTLSCSPISGHRSVSWYQQTPGQGLQFLFEYFSETQRNKGNFPGRFSGRQFSNSRSEMNVSTLELGDSALYLCASSTLDSLGNEQFFGPGTRLTVL.

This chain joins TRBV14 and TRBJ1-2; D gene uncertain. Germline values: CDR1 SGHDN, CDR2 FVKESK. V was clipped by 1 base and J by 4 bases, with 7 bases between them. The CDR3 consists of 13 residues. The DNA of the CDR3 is TGTGCCAGCAGCCAAGGACTTTCCTATGGCTACACCTTC. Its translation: CASSQGLSYGYTF. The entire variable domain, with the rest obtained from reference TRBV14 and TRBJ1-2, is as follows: EAGVTQFPSHSVIEKGQTVTLRCDPISGHDNLYWYRRVMGKEIKFLLHFVKESKQDESGMPNNRFLAERTGGTYSTLKVQPAELEDSGVYFCASSQGLSYGYTFGSGTRLTVV.

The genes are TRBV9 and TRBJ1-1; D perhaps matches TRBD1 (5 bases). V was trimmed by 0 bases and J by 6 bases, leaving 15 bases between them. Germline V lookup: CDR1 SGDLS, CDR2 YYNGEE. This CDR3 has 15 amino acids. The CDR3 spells CASSVVGEGFAEAFF. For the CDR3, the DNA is TGTGCCAGCAGCGTAGTCGGCGAGGGGTTCGCTGAAGCTTTCTTT.

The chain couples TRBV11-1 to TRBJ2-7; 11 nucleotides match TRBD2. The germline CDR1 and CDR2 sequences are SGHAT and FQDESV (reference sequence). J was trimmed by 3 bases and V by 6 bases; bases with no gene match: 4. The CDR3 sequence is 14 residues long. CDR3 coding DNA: TGTGCCAGCAGGAGCGGGACTAGCGGCTACGAGCAGTACTTC. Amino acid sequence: CASRSGTSGYEQYF.